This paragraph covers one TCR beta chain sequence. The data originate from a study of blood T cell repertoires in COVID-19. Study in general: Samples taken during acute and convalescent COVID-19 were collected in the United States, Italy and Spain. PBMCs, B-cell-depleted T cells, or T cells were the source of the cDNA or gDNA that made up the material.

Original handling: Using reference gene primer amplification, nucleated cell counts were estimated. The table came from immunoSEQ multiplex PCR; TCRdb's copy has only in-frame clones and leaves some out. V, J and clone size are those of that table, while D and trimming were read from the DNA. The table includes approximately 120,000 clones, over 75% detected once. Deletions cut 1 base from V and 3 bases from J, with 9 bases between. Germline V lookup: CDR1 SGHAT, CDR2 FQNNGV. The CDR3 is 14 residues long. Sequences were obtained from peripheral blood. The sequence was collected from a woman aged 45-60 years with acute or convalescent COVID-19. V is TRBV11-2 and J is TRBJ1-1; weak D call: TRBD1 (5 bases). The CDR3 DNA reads TGTGCCAGCAGCTTAGCAGGGCTTGACACTGAAGCTTTCTTT. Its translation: CASSLAGLDTEAFF.